These 6 T cell receptor beta chains were sequenced from one sample in a study of T-cell reconstitution after alpha-beta-depleted transplantation in children. For TCRbeta, the library was prepared with unique molecular identifiers. TCRdb used MiXCR to reprocess the PCR reads, holding one entry per CDR3 protein. The top ten hold approximately 34% of the sample, which has just over 200,000 distinct CDR3 sequences, approximately 8.4% seen once. Sequenced here: PBMCs, mostly from graft donor cells, sampled 360 days after TCRalphabeta/CD19-depleted stem cell transplant. These receptors were collected from a male patient under 10 years old who had a stem cell transplant for acute myeloid leukemia, so the T cells may come from the graft donor.

This clonotype has a count of ten or more. The chain links TRBV15 to TRBJ2-5; no reliable D call. The CDR3 is made up of 14 amino acids. Germline CDR1 is LNHNV and CDR2 is YYDKDF (reference sequence). The V end was cut by 1 base, the J end by 5 bases, with 11 bases between. The CDR3 is CATSRADIGETQYF. The CDR3 DNA is TGTGCCACCAGCAGAGCCGACATTGGGGAGACCCAGTACTTC.

This clonotype was detected only a few times. This chain connects TRBV12-3 or TRBV12-4 to TRBJ2-7, with TRBD2 matching 8 bases. The CDR3 has 17 residues. Unmatched junction bases numbered 17, after V lost 4 bases and J lost 6 bases. CDR3 DNA sequence: TGTGCCAGCAGTTCTCGACCCCGCACCGCGGGAGGTAGCGAGCAGTACTTC. Its protein is CASSSRPRTAGGSEQYF.

This clonotype was seen repeatedly, ten times or more. The chain uses TRBV12-3 or TRBV12-4 and TRBJ2-5; either TRBD1 or TRBD2 may supply D (6 bases each). V was shortened by 5 bases and J by 7 bases, with 17 bases between the two germline ends. The CDR3 length is 14 residues. The CDR3 coding sequence is TGTGCCAGCAGTCCCCAGGGGAGGTCTGGGACCCAGTACTTC. Protein sequence: CASSPQGRSGTQYF.

This clonotype has at least ten counts. The V gene is TRBV21-1, the J gene TRBJ2-2. TRBV21-1 represents a pseudogene. This CDR3 is built from 16 residues. The DNA for the CDR3 is TGTGCCAGCAGCAAAGCGACTACTCCGAACACCGGGGAGCTGTTTTTT. Translated: CASSKATTPNTGELFF.

CDR3 region: CASSEVDRQAKNIQYF. In DNA form, the CDR3 reads TGTGCCAGCAGTGAAGTCGACAGACAAGCCAAAAACATTCAGTACTTC. The chain is built from TRBV2 and TRBJ2-4, with D tentatively TRBD1 (5 bases). The germline gives CDR1 SNHLY, CDR2 FYNNEI. The ends were cut back, 1 base at V and 0 bases at J, with 10 bases in the middle. The CDR3 sequence is 16 residues long.

This clonotype was detected ten times or more. The chain has TRBV20-1 and TRBJ2-1; TRBD2 aligns across 11 bases. Germline CDR1 DFQATT, CDR2 SNEGSKA (reference sequence). This CDR3 has 14 residues. The J segment lost 7 bases and the V segment lost 2 bases, leaving 4 bases of the junction unmatched. CDR3: CSARLAGGRNEQFF. The CDR3 nucleotides read TGCAGTGCTAGACTAGCGGGGGGAAGGAATGAGCAGTTCTTC.